These T cell receptor beta chains were read from a single sample in a study of read filtering for tumor transcriptome and immune sequencing. Using its own MiXCR run on the reads, TCRdb lists one record per CDR3 protein. The sample gives about 25,000 distinct CDR3 sequences, 22% of which show up once; more than 40% is in the top ten. The sequencing sample was made of a population of CD138-negative cells sorted from bone marrow. Source of these receptors: a donor aged 40 or over with multiple myeloma. Both conserved end residues are trimmed from each CDR3.

>TRBV5-1
ASSAGRPYEQY
>TRBV2
ASRTHSYNEQF
>TRBV9
ASSVSRRDMDEQF
>TRBV27
ASSLSATGKDQPQH
>TRBV4-1
ASSQEGRPTNEKLF
>TRBV20-1
SARGGDRGFGQPQH
>TRBV2
ASSLATQY
>TRBV11-2
ASSLVQVNYGYT
>TRBV5-1
ASSHLLSGANVLT
>TRBV20-1
SAGGQPYEQY
>TRBV6-5
ASSYSSRGSSGNTIY